This TCR beta chain was identified in a study of T cells in localized non-small cell lung cancer. Regarding the study as a whole: The tumor had only one region sequenced, so heterogeneity remains possible. Adjacent lung exhibited a median of around 60 among the 100 most abundant tumor clones.

Assay used: immunoSEQ multiplex PCR; TCRdb lists only in-frame clones, some missing. The data show some 50,000 clones, around four fifths seen once. On this clone: The target antigen is unknown.

The CDR3 length is 13 residues. Trimming left V 5 bases short and J 8 bases short, with 12 bases between. In germline, CDR1 is SGHAT, CDR2 FQNNGV. This clonotype was sampled from a man aged 35 to 69 with stage III lung adenocarcinoma. Material: peripheral blood mononuclear cells, obtained before any cancer treatment. The chain couples TRBV11-2 to TRBJ1-4; D uncertain. CDR3 DNA: TGTGCCAGCAGCCCCATGTCGGGGGAAAAACTGTTTTTT. Protein product: CASSPMSGEKLFF.